This T cell receptor beta chain was identified during a study of blood T cell repertoires in COVID-19. Study details: The origin of the acute and convalescent COVID-19 samples was the United States, Italy and Spain. The cDNA or gDNA used as material had been derived from T cells, B-cell-depleted T cells, or PBMCs.

Seattle patients were enrolled during active infection and followed longitudinally. How the authors handled the data: The assay estimated nucleated cells by amplifying reference gene primers. Here immunoSEQ multiplex PCR was the method, and the copy in TCRdb shows in-frame clones only, minus some. V, J and clone size are taken as reported in that table, and D and trimming were inferred from the DNA itself. In the table there are 150,000 to 190,000 clones, approximately 84% of which are singletons. Germline V CDR1 and CDR2: SGHVS, FQNEAQ. Trimming took off 4 bases at V and 1 base at J, with 13 bases between the two ends. There are 15 residues in the CDR3.

Source material: peripheral blood. The chain is built from TRBV7-8 and TRBJ2-5; D not resolved. The receptor's source is an older woman with COVID-19, enrolled during active disease. CDR3 region: CASSSASQAQETQYF. CDR3 sequence (DNA): TGTGCCAGCAGCTCCGCCTCCCAAGCCCAAGAGACCCAGTACTTC.